The 12 T cell receptor beta chains below were found in one sample sequenced in a study of blood T cell repertoires in COVID-19. Profiled with immunoSEQ multiplex PCR; TCRdb holds only in-frame clones, not every one. The top ten hold approximately 1.2% of the sample, which has about 220,000 clones, roughly 80% seen once. Material: PBMCs or T cells enriched from blood (not recorded which). Receptor source: a woman aged 40 to 50 with acute COVID-19.

This clone was observed a handful of times. This chain links TRBV2 with TRBJ2-5, with 12 positions matching TRBD2. The V gene's germline CDR1 is SNHLY and CDR2 FYNNEI. The V segment lost 6 bases and the J segment 5 bases; nucleotides outside the gene matches: 7. CDR3 length: 15 amino acids. CDR3 loop: CASRVGLAGTETQYF. The CDR3 DNA sequence: TGTGCCAGCAGGGTAGGACTAGCGGGAACGGAGACCCAGTACTTC.

The chain joins TRBV7-2 to TRBJ1-2, with D possibly TRBD1 on 6 matching bases. V was pared by 5 bases and J by 6 bases, with 19 bases between. CDR1 is SGHTA, CDR2 FQGNSA, per germline. This CDR3 spans 15 amino acids. CDR3 sequence (DNA): TGTGCCAGCAGCGTCGACATCGCCGCAGGGGATGGCTACACCTTC. It codes for CASSVDIAAGDGYTF. The full variable domain, in which reference TRBV7-2 and TRBJ1-2 provide the parts outside the CDR3, is GAGVSQSPSNKVTEKGKDVELRCDPISGHTALYWYRQSLGQGLEFLIYFQGNSAPDKSGLPSDRFSAERTGGSVSTLTIQRTQQEDSAVYLCASSVDIAAGDGYTFGSGTRLTVV.

The sample holds a few counts of this clone. Additional DNA sequences in this sample encode the identical CDR3. V gene TRBV19 combines with J gene TRBJ2-5; TRBD1 matches at 8 bases. V trimming: 6 bases; J trimming: 5 bases; junction bases outside the gene matches: 2. The CDR3 is 12 residues long. The germline gives CDR1 LNHDA, CDR2 SQIVND (reference sequence). DNA of the CDR3: TGTGCCAGTAGGACAGGGGAGGAGACCCAGTACTTC. Amino acids: CASRTGEETQYF.

V usage is TRBV9 and J usage is TRBJ2-1; tentatively, D is TRBD2 (6 bases). CDR3 length equals 15 residues. Trimming took 2 bases from V and 5 from J, leaving 14 bases between them. Germline lookup yields CDR1 SGDLS and CDR2 YYNGEE. As DNA, the CDR3 is TGTGCCAGCAGCGTCCGGGACTTCGCGGACAATGAGCAGTTCTTC. Amino acid sequence: CASSVRDFADNEQFF.

CDR3 amino acids: CASSLQGAIEENIQYF. The DNA for the CDR3 is TGCGCCAGCAGCTTACAGGGGGCAATAGAGGAAAACATTCAGTACTTC. The chain joins TRBV5-1 to TRBJ2-4; TRBD1 matches 9 bases. Germline lookup yields CDR1 SGHRS and CDR2 YFSETQ. The V and J ends lost 2 bases and 5 bases, in that order; junction bases with no gene match: 8. The CDR3 has 16 amino acids.

This chain connects TRBV19 to TRBJ1-5; possibly TRBD1 for D (5 bases). This CDR3 is 15 amino acids long. CDR1 and CDR2 (germline): LNHDA, SQIVND (reference sequence). Trimming shortened V by 7 bases and J by 2 bases, and 15 bases separated the two germline ends. CDR3: CASTLAGGGNQPQHF. In nucleotides, the CDR3 is TGTGCCAGTACTTTGGCCGGGGGGGGCAATCAGCCCCAGCATTTT.

This clone appeared a single time. The chain joins TRBV28 to TRBJ2-7, with D maybe TRBD2 (5 bases). Germline lookup yields CDR1 MDHEN and CDR2 SYDVKM. The length of the CDR3 is 12 residues. Trimming left V 6 bases short and J 2 bases short, with 8 bases between. CDR3 region: CASRGGPYEQYF. For the CDR3, the DNA is TGTGCCAGCAGAGGCGGGCCCTACGAGCAGTACTTC.

V and J are TRBV7-2 and TRBJ2-2, with 11 bases aligning to TRBD2. Germline V gene sequence: CDR1 SGHTA, CDR2 FQGNSA. The junction had 2 bases not matched to a gene; V was cut back by 4 bases and J by 4 bases. The CDR3 has 15 residues. The CDR3 sequence: CASSYTSGGTGELFF. As DNA, the CDR3 is TGTGCCAGCAGCTATACTAGCGGGGGCACCGGGGAGCTGTTTTTT.

The chain has TRBV11-1 and TRBJ1-1; maybe TRBD1 (5 bases). The germline V gene has CDR1 SGHAT and CDR2 FQDESV (reference sequence). Between the trimmed V and J ends, which lost 3 bases and 0 bases, there was a span of 11 bases. The CDR3 length is 15 residues. The CDR3 reads CASSFAGRMNTEAFF. The CDR3 coding sequence is TGTGCCAGCAGCTTCGCAGGGAGGATGAACACTGAAGCTTTCTTT.

The CDR3 bases are TGTGCCAGCAGCCAAGACAGGGGGCTTTCCGGGGAGCTGTTTTTT. This sequence encodes CASSQDRGLSGELFF. The V gene is TRBV3-1 (or the pseudogene TRBV3-2), the J gene TRBJ2-2; TRBD1 agrees at 8 bases. The CDR3 has 15 amino acids. V lost 0 bases and J lost 6; bases outside the gene matches: 3. Germline lookup yields CDR1 LGHDT and CDR2 YNNKEL (reference sequence).

This chain joins TRBV11-3 and TRBJ2-1; TRBD1 aligns across 10 bases. Germline CDR1 reads SGHNT; CDR2 reads YENEEA. J was trimmed by 7 bases and V by 5 bases; bases with no gene match: 8. This CDR3 is 15 amino acids long. CDR3 region: CASSDRQGAKNEQFF. The DNA of the CDR3 is TGTGCCAGCAGCGACCGACAGGGGGCGAAGAATGAGCAGTTCTTC.

This sequence joins TRBV7-2 and TRBJ2-3, with D possibly matching TRBD1 (6 bases). Trimming left V 1 base short and J 6 bases short, with 11 bases between. Germline values: CDR1 SGHTA, CDR2 FQGNSA. The CDR3 spans 14 residues. The CDR3 DNA sequence: TGTGCCAGCAGCTTAGGGGGGCCGCGGGATACGCAGTATTTT. Protein product: CASSLGGPRDTQYF.